This T cell receptor beta chain is drawn from a study of breast tumors, draining lymph nodes, adjacent tissues (TCRdb year 2016). Some background on the complete study: Breast cancer patients provided tumor, adjacent nontumor tissue and axillary lymph nodes, and the study compared the TCR beta repertoires across these three sources. The study was designed to assess the relationships and possible T-cell exchange between tumor, surrounding tissue and draining lymph node repertoires in human breast cancer. The paper's findings and limits, for the study overall: T-cell repertoire diversity in tumors was found to be lower than in lymph nodes but higher than in nontumor tissue, and preferential V and J gene usage was observed. Rather than being directly demonstrated, the conclusion that tumor T cells originate in lymph nodes was presented as consistent with a hypothesis. Tumor and nontumor tissue repertoires were significantly more similar in luminal-like than in basal-like breast cancer. The data were considered consistent with the idea that most tumor T cells come from the lymph node and then expand in tumor tissue.

This clonotype was picked up many times. The antigen it recognizes is unknown. Germline is not matched at one junction end, which may reflect a read error. Sequencing was carried out with an Illumina HiSeq 2000. Multiplex PCR amplification was used to generate the TCR beta chain libraries. High-throughput sequencing was used to analyze the amplified TCR beta chain products. TCRdb trimmed the raw reads at Q25, called clones with MiXCR and kept productive beta chains. All rows with the same CDR3 protein become a single entry with the most common DNA and genes. A total of some 31,000 distinct CDR3 sequences appear in this sample, 60% to 80% of them only once. The biggest ten clones account for under 20% of the sample. Taken from cysteine to phenylalanine, the CDR3 has 14 residues. The sequence is cut down to CDR3 DNA, 42 bases in frame from base 1. CDR1 and CDR2, per the germline V gene (reference sequence), are SSHAT and FNYEAQ.

The specimen sequenced was breast tumor tissue. The source of this sequence is a female donor with breast cancer. Some clones in this sample may be carry-over from other donors' samples. Recombination connected TRBV7-7 to TRBJ2-2, with the D gene not confidently named. The CDR3 in this case is CASSSSQSTGELFF. The sequence in DNA is TGTGCTAGCAGCTCAAGCCAAAGCACCGGGGAGCTGTTTTTT.